The entry below gives a single TCR beta chain sequence along with its context. Germline lookup yields CDR1 SGHAT and CDR2 FQDESV (reference sequence). The CDR3 sequence is 16 residues long. V lost 2 bases to trimming and J lost 9 bases; unmatched junction nucleotides: 12. The data derive from a study of blood T cell repertoires in COVID-19. Study-wide context: Whether acute or convalescent, the COVID-19 samples came from the United States, Italy and Spain. PBMCs, B-cell-depleted T cells, or T cells were the source of the cDNA or gDNA that made up the material.

Each participant's cohort was designated according to participant-reported clinical history. Clones were sequenced by immunoSEQ multiplex PCR, and TCRdb holds only the in-frame ones, with some missing. The table lists some 260,000 clones, around 90% of them singletons. This rearrangement joins TRBV11-1 to TRBJ2-1, with 8 bases lining up with TRBD1. Specimen: PBMCs or T cells enriched from blood (not recorded which). This sequence originates from a woman in her twenties or thirties with acute COVID-19. CDR3 sequence reads: CASSLFADRVSSEQFF. In DNA, the CDR3 is TGTGCCAGCAGCTTATTTGCGGACAGGGTATCGAGTGAGCAGTTCTTC.